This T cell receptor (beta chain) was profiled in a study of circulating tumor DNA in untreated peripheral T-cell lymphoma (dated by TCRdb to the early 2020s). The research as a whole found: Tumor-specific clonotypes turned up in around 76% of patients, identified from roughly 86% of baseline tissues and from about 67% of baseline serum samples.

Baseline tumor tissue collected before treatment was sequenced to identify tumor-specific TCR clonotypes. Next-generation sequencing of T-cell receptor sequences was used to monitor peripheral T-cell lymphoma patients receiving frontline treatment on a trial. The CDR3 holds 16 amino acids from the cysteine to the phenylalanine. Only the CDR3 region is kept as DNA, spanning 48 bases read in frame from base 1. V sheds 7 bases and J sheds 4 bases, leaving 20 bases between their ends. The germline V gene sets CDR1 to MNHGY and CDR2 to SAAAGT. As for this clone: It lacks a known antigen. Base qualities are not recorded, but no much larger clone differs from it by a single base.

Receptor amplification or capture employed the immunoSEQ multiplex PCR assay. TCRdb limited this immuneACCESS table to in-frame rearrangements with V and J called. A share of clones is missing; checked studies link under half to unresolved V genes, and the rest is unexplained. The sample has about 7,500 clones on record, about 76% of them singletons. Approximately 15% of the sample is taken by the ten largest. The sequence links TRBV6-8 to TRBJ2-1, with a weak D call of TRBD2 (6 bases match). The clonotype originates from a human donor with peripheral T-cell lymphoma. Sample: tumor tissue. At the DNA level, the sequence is TGTGCCAGCACCCCGTCGCCGGGACTGGGGTACAATGAGCAGTTCTTC. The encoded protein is CASTPSPGLGYNEQFF.